What follows describes a single T cell receptor (beta chain). Antigen specificity is unknown. The entry originates in a study of T cell responses to AZD1222 COVID-19 vaccine. General study findings and limits: Donors were mostly white British, more females; clonal diversity possibly underestimated.

This CDR3 is 16 amino acids long. In germline, CDR1 is WNHNN, CDR2 SYGVQD (reference sequence). Between the trimmed V and J ends, which lost 2 bases and 2 bases, there was a span of 13 bases. Assay: immunoSEQ multiplex PCR; the TCRdb copy retains only in-frame clones and omits some. The sample lists fewer than 100,000 clones, around 90% occurring once. The specimen was peripheral blood, collected 28 days after the second AZD1222 dose. This sequence originates from an adult who received the AZD1222 COVID-19 vaccine. This rearrangement joins TRBV10-1 to TRBJ1-5; no clear D gene. Here the CDR3 DNA reads TGCGCCAGCAGTGAGCCGAAGGAGGAGGGCAATCAGCCCCAGCATTTT. Protein: CASSEPKEEGNQPQHF.